A single sample gave rise to the 27 T cell receptor beta chains below, sequenced in a study of blood T cells in healthy people across ages (dated by TCRdb to the mid-2010s). Library construction relied on 5' RACE. The sequencing machine was an Illumina HiSeq 2500. A second 7 to 11 cycle PCR used a sample-barcoded 5' primer and a J-beta primer mix. The raw public data were reprocessed by TCRdb itself: fastp quality trimming at Q25, MiXCR clonotype calling, in-frame beta chains only. Every CDR3 protein is listed once, alongside the most common genes and DNA of its rows. In this sample the table shows roughly 1.6 million distinct CDR3 sequences, about 31% of which occur a single time. The ten most abundant clones make up around 11% of the sample. The specimen sequenced was blood. The receptors derive from a woman under 40 in good health.

The rearrangement links TRBV4-1 to TRBJ2-1; tentatively, D is TRBD2 (5 bases). V shed 5 bases and J shed 4 bases, with 24 bases lying between them. This CDR3 is 18 amino acids long. From germline, CDR1 is MGHRA and CDR2 YSYEKL. CDR3 protein: CASSRGLSDLTQYNEQFF. The CDR3 DNA follows: TGCGCCAGCAGCAGAGGGTTGTCAGACCTTACTCAATACAATGAGCAGTTCTTC.

This clonotype was seen a handful of times. The chain is built from TRBV30 and TRBJ1-4, with D perhaps matching TRBD1 (6 bases). Trimming shortened V by 2 bases and J by 3 bases, and 13 bases separated the two germline ends. The CDR3 spans 15 residues. CDR1 GTSNPN and CDR2 SVGIG come from the germline V gene (reference sequence). For the CDR3, the DNA is TGTGCCTGGAGTCGAACCGGACAGCCTAATGAAAAACTGTTTTTT. Translation: CAWSRTGQPNEKLFF.

This clonotype has only a few counts. The rearrangement links TRBV7-9 to TRBJ2-6; D is uncertain. V was trimmed by 4 bases and J by 0 bases, leaving 13 bases between them. Germline-derived CDR1 and CDR2 are SEHNR and FQNEAQ (reference sequence). The length of the CDR3 is 17 residues. The CDR3 DNA reads TGTGCCAGCAGCTGCCGAACGGAGAACTCTGGGGCCAACGTCCTGACTTTC. Encoded protein: CASSCRTENSGANVLTF.

This clonotype turned up a few times. The chain carries TRBV10-2 and TRBJ2-7, with D perhaps TRBD2 (6 bases). The germline V gene encodes CDR1 WSHSY and CDR2 SAAADI. The CDR3 has 14 residues. V was clipped by 6 bases and J by 2 bases, with 14 bases between them. CDR3 DNA: TGCGCCAGCAGCTGGTTAGCGGAGGCCTACGAGCAGTACTTC. It translates to CASSWLAEAYEQYF.

V is TRBV6-2 or TRBV6-3 and J is TRBJ1-5, with 12 bases fitting TRBD1. Germline CDR1 MNHEY, CDR2 SVGEGT. This CDR3 contains 17 residues. The junction had 8 bases not matched to a gene; V was cut back by 2 bases and J by 6 bases. The CDR3 coding sequence is TGTGCCAGCAGTTACCCGAGGGGACAGGGGGCTAGTCAGCCCCAGCATTTT. Translating it yields CASSYPRGQGASQPQHF.

The V call is TRBV20-1, the J call TRBJ2-3; D unresolved. V was shortened by 6 bases and J by 5 bases, with 9 bases between the two germline ends. CDR1 and CDR2 (germline): DFQATT, SNEGSKA (reference sequence). CDR3 size: 11 residues. The CDR3 DNA is TGCAGTGCCGCCCCCAGAGATACGCAGTATTTT. This translates into CSAAPRDTQYF.

This chain joins TRBV11-2 and TRBJ2-1, with 9 bases identical to TRBD2. With V trimmed by 1 base and J by 3 bases, 19 bases remained unmatched. From germline, CDR1 is SGHAT and CDR2 FQNNGV. This CDR3 region has 21 residues. The CDR3 coding sequence is TGTGCCAGCAGCTTAGTTTATTCCTCCCCCCGGCGACTAGCGGACTACAATGAGCAGTTCTTC. Protein product: CASSLVYSSPRRLADYNEQFF.

This clonotype was picked up a small number of times. The chain recombines TRBV13 with TRBJ1-6, with TRBD1 identical over 10 bases. V was pared by 5 bases and J by 8 bases, with 6 bases of the junction left unmatched. The CDR3 extends over 15 amino acids. Germline CDR1 and CDR2: PRHDT and FYEKMQ (reference sequence). CDR3 DNA: TGTGCCAGCAGCACGACAGGGGGCGATGATTCACCCCTCCACTTT. Translated: CASSTTGGDDSPLHF. Full variable domain (rest looked up from reference TRBV13 and TRBJ1-6): AAGVIQSPRHLIKEKRETATLKCYPIPRHDTVYWYQQGPGQDPQFLISFYEKMQSDKGSIPDRFSAQQFSDYHSELNMSSLELGDSALYFCASSTTGGDDSPLHFGNGTRLTVT.

The chain has TRBV4-2 and TRBJ2-6; D tentatively reads TRBD1 or TRBD2 (5 bases each). V was cut by 0 bases and J by 0 bases, with 9 bases left in between. The CDR3 consists of 17 residues. CDR1 and CDR2 from the germline V gene are LGHNA and YNFKEQ. The CDR3 here is CASSQEGVYSGANVLTF. DNA for the CDR3: TGTGCCAGCAGCCAAGAGGGGGTGTACTCTGGGGCCAACGTCCTGACTTTC.

The chain has TRBV20-1 and TRBJ1-1; D gene ambiguous. This CDR3 region has 13 residues. Germline V gives CDR1 DFQATT, CDR2 SNEGSKA (reference sequence). Trimming left V 0 bases short and J 5 bases short, with 10 bases between. In nucleotides, the CDR3 is TGCAGTGCTAGAGAGGGGTCGGTAACTGAAGCTTTCTTT. Its protein is CSAREGSVTEAFF.

This clonotype was recorded a few times. The J gene is TRBJ2-5, the V gene TRBV7-9; no clear D gene. Trimming cost V 3 bases and J 5 bases, with 16 bases left between them. The CDR3 runs 15 residues. The germline V gene has CDR1 SEHNR and CDR2 FQNEAQ (reference sequence). Here the CDR3 DNA reads TGTGCCAGCAGCTTCGGATCTGGTTTCCGGGAGACCCAGTACTTC. The encoded protein is CASSFGSGFRETQYF.

The chain links TRBV18 to TRBJ1-1, with D maybe TRBD1 (5 bases). In germline, CDR1 is KGHSH, CDR2 LQKENI. This CDR3 has 15 amino acids. The V end lost 1 base, the J end lost 6 bases, and 15 bases lay between the germline ends. The chain's CDR3 is CASSPLTRGGAEAFF. Written as DNA, the CDR3 is TGTGCCAGCTCACCACTGACAAGGGGCGGCGCTGAAGCTTTCTTT.

The V and J genes are TRBV18 and TRBJ1-1; D gene uncertain. V lost 2 bases to trimming and J lost 1 base, with 14 bases between them. The CDR3 sequence is 16 residues long. Germline CDR1 is KGHSH and CDR2 is LQKENI. The CDR3 coding sequence is TGTGCCAGCTCACCAATTCTCCTTTCGGAGAACACTGAAGCTTTCTTT. Translation gives CASSPILLSENTEAFF.

The gene calls are TRBV15 and TRBJ2-4; D is uncertain. The germline CDR1 and CDR2 sequences are LNHNV and YYDKDF (reference sequence). The V end was cut by 1 base, the J end by 7 bases, with 17 bases between. The CDR3 length is 16 residues. CDR3 sequence: CATSRADNGLLNIQYF. The CDR3 DNA is TGTGCCACCAGCAGAGCGGATAACGGTCTCCTTAACATTCAGTACTTC. The whole variable domain, remainder taken from reference TRBV15 and TRBJ2-4, is DAMVIQNPRYQVTQFGKPVTLSCSQTLNHNVMYWYQQKSSQAPKLLFHYYDKDFNNEADTPDNFQSRRPNTSFCFLDIRSPGLGDTAMYLCATSRADNGLLNIQYFGAGTRLSVL.

This clonotype was seen ten or more times. The rearrangement uses TRBV3-1 and TRBJ2-1; tentatively, D is TRBD1 or TRBD2 (5 bases each). Looked up from germline, CDR1 is LGHDT and CDR2 is YNNKEL (reference sequence). V lost 2 bases and J 5 bases, leaving 19 bases between the germline ends. CDR3 length: 17 amino acids. CDR3 loop: CASSQPGLGETDNEQFF. The CDR3 nucleotides read TGTGCCAGCAGCCAACCTGGACTCGGGGAGACAGACAATGAGCAGTTCTTC.

The chain is built from TRBV28 and TRBJ2-5, with a tentative D call TRBD2 (6 bases). The CDR3 loop spans 13 amino acids. Germline-derived CDR1 and CDR2 are MDHEN and SYDVKM. The V end was cut by 6 bases, the J end by 3 bases, with 11 bases between. Here the CDR3 reads CASSGGAKETQYF. As DNA, the CDR3 is TGTGCCAGCAGCGGCGGGGCCAAAGAGACCCAGTACTTC.

Concerning this clonotype: One end of the junction does not line up with germline, which may come from a read error. The chain uses TRBV11-3 and TRBJ2-1, with D possibly being TRBD2 (5 bases). Germline assignment: CDR1 SGHNT and CDR2 YENEEA. The CDR3 sequence is 13 residues long. Written as DNA, the CDR3 is TGTGCCAGCAGCCTAGAGAGGGCCACTGAGCAGTTCTTC. It specifies CASSLERATEQFF.

There are a few counts of this clonotype. The chain links TRBV11-1 to TRBJ2-3; 7 bases are a match to TRBD2. CDR1 is SGHAT and CDR2 is FQDESV in the germline V gene (reference sequence). The CDR3 consists of 15 residues. J gave up 9 bases and V 5 bases, and 14 bases lay outside the gene matches. CDR3 DNA: TGTGCCAGCAGCCCCCGACGGGACGCGCGGGGGACGCAGTATTTT. Translated, it gives CASSPRRDARGTQYF.

The gene calls are TRBV29-1 and TRBJ2-1, with 11 bases that match TRBD1. The CDR3 covers 16 residues. Unmatched junction bases numbered 10, after V lost 1 base and J lost 8 bases. Per germline, CDR1 SQVTM and CDR2 ANQGSEA. The CDR3 here is CSVEAPFRDRGYEQFF. CDR3 sequence (DNA): TGCAGCGTTGAAGCTCCGTTCCGGGACAGGGGGTATGAGCAGTTCTTC.

This chain uses TRBV5-1 with TRBJ2-3; TRBD2 matches 12 bases. J gave up 4 bases and V 1 base, and 7 bases lay outside the gene matches. CDR1 is SGHRS and CDR2 is YFSETQ in the germline V gene. The CDR3 spans 17 residues. DNA of the CDR3: TGCGCCAGCAGCTTGAAGCTAGCGGGAGGGCTCCCAGATACGCAGTATTTT. Translating it yields CASSLKLAGGLPDTQYF.

The chain joins TRBV5-8 to TRBJ2-7; D unclear. CDR1 SGHTS and CDR2 YDEGEE come from the germline V gene. CDR3 length equals 11 residues. Trimming pared 1 base from V and 6 bases from J, leaving 5 bases between. The CDR3 region is CASSLTIEQYF. CDR3 bases: TGTGCCAGCAGCTTGACCATCGAGCAGTACTTC.

This chain links TRBV16 with TRBJ2-7, with D maybe TRBD1 (5 bases). The germline V gene encodes CDR1 KGHSY and CDR2 FQNENV. Trimming removed 1 base at V and 0 bases at J, with 7 bases between. CDR3 size: 14 residues. This chain's CDR3 is CASSQYDSSYEQYF. CDR3 nucleotide sequence: TGTGCCAGCAGCCAATATGACAGCTCCTACGAGCAGTACTTC.

A remark on this clonotype: The junction does not match germline at one end; this may be a read error. The chain links TRBV10-3 to TRBJ2-2, with D possibly being TRBD1 or TRBD2 (5 bases each). Looked up from germline, CDR1 is ENHRY and CDR2 is SYGVKD. The CDR3 spans 17 residues. The CDR3 sequence: CAISDRLRDRGTGELFF. CDR3 nucleotides: TGTGCCATCAGTGATAGATTAAGGGATCGGGGCACCGGGGAGTTGTTTTTT.

In this sample, this clonotype turned up a few times. CDR3 sequence: CASSHPNYGYTF. As DNA, the CDR3 is TGTGCCAGCAGCCATCCTAACTATGGCTACACCTTC. The chain is built from TRBV7-9 and TRBJ1-2; D gene ambiguous. The CDR3 totals 12 residues. Germline V gene sequence: CDR1 SEHNR, CDR2 FQNEAQ (reference sequence). The V end was cut by 5 bases, the J end by 0 bases, with 4 bases between.

The chain uses TRBV6-1 and TRBJ2-5; D not resolved. The J call is doubtful: the DNA matches TRBJ2-7 better. CDR3 length equals 16 residues. In germline, CDR1 is MNHNS, CDR2 SASEGT. CDR3 nucleotides: TGTGCCAGCAGTGAAGCGCCCGACCTGGTCGTCTACGAGCAGTACTTC. Protein: CASSEAPDLVVYEQYF.

The chain recombines TRBV27 with TRBJ2-5; no clear D. The V end was cut by 5 bases, the J end by 5 bases, with 18 bases between. This CDR3 region has 15 residues. Germline V CDR1 and CDR2: MNHEY, SMNVEV (reference sequence). The CDR3 bases are TGTGCCAGCAGTCCCTCCGCTTTTATCGGGGAGACCCAGTACTTC. It is translated as CASSPSAFIGETQYF.

This clonotype was found a few times. The chain employs TRBV27 and TRBJ2-3, with D perhaps being TRBD1 or TRBD2 (5 bases each). Germline values: CDR1 MNHEY, CDR2 SMNVEV (reference sequence). V was cut by 5 bases and J by 1 base, with 16 bases left in between. The CDR3 spans 16 residues. The CDR3 region is CASSIRGARGTDTQYF. The CDR3 DNA reads TGTGCCAGCAGTATCCGAGGGGCGCGGGGCACAGATACGCAGTATTTT.